This T cell receptor (beta chain) was recorded in a study of cytomegalovirus exposure and HLA in healthy donors. Study observations and caveats: The dataset shows that most TCR sequences were rare, while some public TCRs occurred in many donors.

Concerning this clone: Antigen: not known.

Germline-derived CDR1 and CDR2 are MDHEN and SYDVKM. This CDR3 has 11 residues. Trimming removed 7 bases at V and 1 base at J, with 5 bases between. Method: immunoSEQ multiplex PCR; TCRdb's copy keeps in-frame clones and lacks some. The sample records 240,000 or so clones, about 90% being singletons. The sequenced material came from PBMCs. This clonotype was sampled from a woman aged 25-40 years in good health and CMV-seropositive. The chain employs TRBV28 and TRBJ2-7; D not certain. This chain's CDR3 is CASTRSYEQYF. CDR3 nucleotide sequence: TGTGCCAGCACCCGGTCCTACGAGCAGTACTTC. The full variable domain, rest sourced from reference TRBV28 and TRBJ2-7, is DVKVTQSSRYLVKRTGEKVFLECVQDMDHENMFWYRQDPGLGLRLIYFSYDVKMKEKGDIPEGYSVSREKKERFSLILESASTNQTSMYLCASTRSYEQYFGPGTRLTVT.